A selection of T cell receptor beta chains follows, all from one sample in a study of response to subunit inactivated influenza vaccine. From the RT-PCR reads, TCRdb called clonotypes with MiXCR, one entry per CDR3 protein. The sample lists hundreds of thousands of distinct CDR3 sequences; 15% to 18% were seen once. This specimen was PBMCs from blood, taken 11 to 12 days after vaccination. The receptors derive from a man aged 50 to 60 who received an inactivated influenza vaccine. CDR3s leave out the opening cysteine and the closing phenylalanine or tryptophan. The order of the fields is clone size, J gene, V gene, CDR3 protein. Not all rows give a size; the values are once, few, many and, for expanded clones, a class.

>NA|TRBJ2-7|TRBV6-5
ASSHQQGSYEQY
>many|TRBJ1-5|TRBV7-9
ASSFGWGQPQH
>NA|TRBJ2-2|TRBV20-1
SAREYGGMYTGELF
>NA|TRBJ1-3|TRBV27
ASSEQGTSGNTIY
>NA|TRBJ1-1|TRBV29-1
STGQGNLGTEAF
>NA|NA|TRBV2
ASIGGLYEQF
>NA|TRBJ1-2|TRBV4-2
ASSQEDRRSHGYT
>few|TRBJ1-4|TRBV18
ASRRGNEKLF
>NA|TRBJ2-1|TRBV9
ASSSGLAGEYNEQF
>NA|TRBJ2-7|TRBV7-8
ASRGGLGVLYEQY
>NA|TRBJ2-7|TRBV20-1
SANRGLEQY
>few|TRBJ2-1|TRBV24-1
ATSDSRTTHGNEQF
>few|TRBJ2-3|TRBV2
ASNLQVSTDTQY
>NA|TRBJ2-7|TRBV7-2
ASSRPAAGDSYEQY
>few|TRBJ2-2|TRBV2
ASSATGTKNTGELF